This TCR beta chain was recorded in a study of neurological immune-mediated disorders. Broader study findings: The absence of any CDR3 amino acid sequence shared by expanded clones across subjects suggests that repertoires were private in all groups.

There are 13 residues in the CDR3. Germline V gives CDR1 MDHEN, CDR2 SYDVKM. With respect to this clonotype: The target antigen is unknown. The germline gene is not matched at one end of the junction; a read error may be the cause.

Every sequencing run drew on 15-18 subjects and yielded over 170 million TCR-beta sequences. Via MiXCR, TCRdb re-called the 5' RACE reads, giving one row per CDR3 protein. The repertoire holds some 28,000 distinct CDR3 sequences, with 6.6% as singletons. The study built unsorted libraries from 2 million PBMCs kept at -80 C. The receptor comes from a woman in her 50s in good health. The chain links TRBV28 to TRBJ1-2; no definite D call. The sequenced sample was PBMCs. CDR3 amino acids: CASRNRVYYGYTF. The CDR3 DNA is TGTGCCAGCCGAAACAGAGTATACTATGGCTACACCTTT.